This record concerns one TCR beta chain sequence. Its matching antigen is unknown. This entry is derived from a study of T cell responses to AZD1222 COVID-19 vaccine. Only in-frame clones appear in the TCRdb table, and some are missing; sequencing was by immunoSEQ multiplex PCR. The sample shows about 150,000 clones, around 85% of them seen only once. Study-wide results and caveats: Across the whole spike, CD4 TCRs peaked at regions 160-218 and 743-854.

V shed 5 bases and J shed 9 bases, with 26 bases lying between them. CDR3 size: 18 residues. The germline CDR1 and CDR2 sequences are MGHRA and YSYEKL. Sequences were derived from peripheral blood, sampled on day 0 of MenACWY control vaccination. This clonotype was obtained from an adult in good health. V and J are TRBV4-1 and TRBJ1-6; no clear D. CDR3 DNA: TGCGCCAGCAGCGACAAGTTGGAAGGCGGTGTTTTCGTTTCACCCCTCCACTTT. Protein sequence: CASSDKLEGGVFVSPLHF.